The rows below give T cell receptor beta chains drawn from one sample of a study of regulatory T cells. Libraries were prepared by immunoSEQ multiplex PCR; TCRdb keeps only in-frame clonotypes and omits some of them. The repertoire holds over 30,000 clones, with roughly 93% as singletons. Sequencing was carried out using conventional CD4+ T cells sorted from blood. The receptors here all came from a child aged 2-15 years with CD3G deficiency. CDR3s include the opening cysteine and the closing phenylalanine or tryptophan. Each record gives: clone size, V gene, J gene, D gene, CDR3 protein, CDR3 DNA. The D gene is left open where the match is weak. Some rows have no size entry. The others give once, few or many, or a class for an expanded clone.

abundance: -
v_gene: TRBV6-1
j_gene: TRBJ1-1
d_gene: -
CDR3aa: CAAGALRIF
CDR3nt: TGTGCCGCCGGGGCCCTGAGGATCTTT

abundance: -
v_gene: TRBV28
j_gene: TRBJ1-4
d_gene: -
CDR3aa: CASSLDRGELFF
CDR3nt: TGTGCCAGCAGTTTGGACCGGGGGGAACTGTTTTTT

abundance: -
v_gene: TRBV5-1
j_gene: TRBJ2-1
d_gene: TRBD2
CDR3aa: CASSLGYGRWNEQFF
CDR3nt: TGCGCCAGCAGCTTGGGTTACGGGAGGTGGAATGAGCAGTTCTTC

abundance: few
v_gene: TRBV18
j_gene: TRBJ2-1
d_gene: -
CDR3aa: CASSSTSNNEQFF
CDR3nt: TGTGCCAGCTCATCAACTAGCAACAATGAGCAGTTCTTC

abundance: -
v_gene: TRBV28
j_gene: TRBJ1-2
d_gene: -
CDR3aa: CASSTRTGDYGYTF
CDR3nt: TGTGCCAGTAGTACCCGTACGGGGGACTATGGCTACACCTTC

abundance: -
v_gene: TRBV28
j_gene: TRBJ2-7
d_gene: -
CDR3aa: CASSGGYEQYF
CDR3nt: TGTGCCAGCAGTGGGGGGTACGAGCAGTACTTC

abundance: -
v_gene: TRBV28
j_gene: TRBJ2-1
d_gene: -
CDR3aa: CASSSRNEQFF
CDR3nt: TGTGCCAGCAGTTCCCGCAATGAGCAGTTCTTC

abundance: -
v_gene: TRBV7-8
j_gene: TRBJ2-3
d_gene: -
CDR3aa: CASSPRGWQADTQYF
CDR3nt: TGTGCCAGCAGCCCGAGGGGGTGGCAGGCAGATACGCAGTATTTT

abundance: -
v_gene: TRBV7-9
j_gene: TRBJ2-7
d_gene: TRBD2
CDR3aa: CASSLGAGGREQYF
CDR3nt: TGTGCCAGCAGCTTAGGAGCGGGAGGCCGGGAGCAGTACTTC

abundance: -
v_gene: TRBV28
j_gene: TRBJ1-5
d_gene: TRBD1
CDR3aa: CASSLGQGGNQPQHF
CDR3nt: TGTGCCAGCAGCCTCGGACAGGGTGGCAATCAACCCCAGCATTTT

abundance: -
v_gene: TRBV7-6
j_gene: TRBJ2-3
d_gene: TRBD1
CDR3aa: CASSLGGGMDTQYF
CDR3nt: TGTGCCAGCAGCTTAGGAGGGGGCATGGATACGCAGTATTTT

abundance: -
v_gene: TRBV4-1
j_gene: TRBJ2-1
d_gene: -
CDR3aa: CASSQGFGGPYNEQFF
CDR3nt: TGCGCCAGCAGCCAAGGCTTCGGGGGGCCATACAATGAGCAGTTCTTC

abundance: -
v_gene: TRBV5-1
j_gene: TRBJ1-6
d_gene: -
CDR3aa: CASRGGLGNSPLHF
CDR3nt: TGCGCCAGCCGGGGAGGCCTTGGAAATTCACCCCTCCACTTT

abundance: -
v_gene: TRBV19
j_gene: TRBJ2-6
d_gene: -
CDR3aa: CASRGAGANVLTF
CDR3nt: TGTGCCAGTCGGGGGGCCGGGGCCAACGTCCTGACTTTC

abundance: -
v_gene: TRBV6-1
j_gene: TRBJ1-4
d_gene: TRBD1
CDR3aa: CASTLGQGAPKLFF
CDR3nt: TGTGCCAGCACCTTGGGACAGGGGGCCCCAAAACTGTTTTTT

abundance: -
v_gene: TRBV28
j_gene: TRBJ1-4
d_gene: -
CDR3aa: CASSLRRDTPRDEKLFF
CDR3nt: TGTGCCAGCAGTTTACGCCGGGACACCCCACGGGATGAAAAACTGTTTTTT

abundance: -
v_gene: TRBV12-5
j_gene: TRBJ2-2
d_gene: -
CDR3aa: CASGPRIGELFF
CDR3nt: TGTGCTAGTGGCCCTCGAATCGGGGAGCTGTTTTTT

abundance: -
v_gene: TRBV29-1
j_gene: TRBJ2-3
d_gene: TRBD1
CDR3aa: CSVRGRFTDTQYF
CDR3nt: TGCAGCGTTAGGGGGCGGTTCACAGATACGCAGTATTTT

abundance: -
v_gene: TRBV28
j_gene: TRBJ2-7
d_gene: -
CDR3aa: CASSPANYEQYF
CDR3nt: TGTGCCAGCAGCCCAGCCAACTACGAGCAGTACTTC

abundance: -
v_gene: TRBV28
j_gene: TRBJ1-2
d_gene: -
CDR3aa: CASSRDPSHHNYGYTF
CDR3nt: TGTGCCAGCAGCCGTGACCCCTCCCATCATAACTATGGCTACACCTTC

abundance: -
v_gene: TRBV28
j_gene: TRBJ2-4
d_gene: -
CDR3aa: CASSLTNPNIQYF
CDR3nt: TGTGCCAGCAGCTTGACCAACCCAAACATTCAGTACTTC

abundance: -
v_gene: TRBV28
j_gene: TRBJ1-5
d_gene: -
CDR3aa: CASRPRPREGYSNQPQHF
CDR3nt: TGTGCCAGCAGACCTCGTCCCAGGGAGGGGTATAGCAATCAGCCCCAGCATTTT

abundance: once
v_gene: TRBV6-6
j_gene: TRBJ2-7
d_gene: TRBD2
CDR3aa: CASSRAGRNYEQYF
CDR3nt: TGTGCCAGCAGTCGAGCGGGGCGGAACTACGAGCAGTACTTC

abundance: -
v_gene: TRBV28
j_gene: TRBJ2-5
d_gene: -
CDR3aa: CASGSKQETQYF
CDR3nt: TGTGCCAGCGGTTCCAAGCAAGAGACCCAGTACTTC

abundance: -
v_gene: TRBV28
j_gene: TRBJ2-2
d_gene: -
CDR3aa: CASRLQGWGELFF
CDR3nt: TGTGCCAGCAGACTACAGGGTTGGGGGGAGCTGTTTTTT

abundance: -
v_gene: TRBV5-1
j_gene: TRBJ2-6
d_gene: TRBD1
CDR3aa: CASSETGGYGANVLTF
CDR3nt: TGCGCCAGCAGCGAGACAGGGGGCTATGGGGCCAACGTCCTGACTTTC

abundance: -
v_gene: TRBV11-2
j_gene: TRBJ2-3
d_gene: -
CDR3aa: CASSPSTDTQYF
CDR3nt: TGTGCCAGCAGCCCTAGCACAGATACGCAGTATTTT

abundance: -
v_gene: TRBV5-1
j_gene: TRBJ2-7
d_gene: TRBD2
CDR3aa: CASSLRSGEPSYEQYF
CDR3nt: TGCGCCAGCAGCTTGCGGAGCGGGGAGCCATCCTACGAGCAGTACTTC

abundance: -
v_gene: TRBV10-3
j_gene: TRBJ2-3
d_gene: -
CDR3aa: CAISEFGDDTQYF
CDR3nt: TGTGCCATCAGTGAGTTCGGGGACGATACGCAGTATTTT

abundance: -
v_gene: TRBV28
j_gene: TRBJ2-7
d_gene: -
CDR3aa: CASSSPLGYEQYF
CDR3nt: TGTGCCAGCAGTTCCCCCCTCGGCTACGAGCAGTACTTC

abundance: -
v_gene: TRBV27
j_gene: TRBJ2-7
d_gene: TRBD2
CDR3aa: CASRPLAGTYEQYF
CDR3nt: TGTGCCAGCAGACCTCTAGCGGGTACCTACGAGCAGTACTTC

abundance: few
v_gene: TRBV28
j_gene: TRBJ2-7
d_gene: TRBD2
CDR3aa: CASSRPGLALYEQYF
CDR3nt: TGTGCCAGCAGTCGGCCGGGACTAGCCTTGTACGAGCAGTACTTC

abundance: -
v_gene: TRBV6-1
j_gene: TRBJ1-1
d_gene: -
CDR3aa: CASSEGGAGITEAFF
CDR3nt: TGTGCCAGCAGTGAAGGGGGGGCGGGCATCACTGAAGCTTTCTTT

abundance: -
v_gene: TRBV6-1
j_gene: TRBJ2-7
d_gene: TRBD1
CDR3aa: CASSPGTGPYEQYF
CDR3nt: TGTGCCAGCAGTCCCGGGACAGGCCCCTACGAGCAGTACTTC

abundance: -
v_gene: TRBV28
j_gene: TRBJ2-7
d_gene: -
CDR3aa: CASSSGGPVDEQYF
CDR3nt: TGTGCCAGCAGTTCAGGGGGGCCCGTCGACGAGCAGTACTTC

abundance: -
v_gene: TRBV11-3
j_gene: TRBJ2-1
d_gene: -
CDR3aa: CASSLDADVGQFF
CDR3nt: TGTGCCAGCAGCTTAGACGCGGACGTTGGGCAGTTCTTC

abundance: -
v_gene: TRBV20-1
j_gene: TRBJ2-1
d_gene: -
CDR3aa: CSAPGREGFF
CDR3nt: TGCAGTGCCCCAGGGCGGGAAGGGTTCTTC

abundance: -
v_gene: TRBV5-1
j_gene: TRBJ2-1
d_gene: TRBD1
CDR3aa: CASSLDGTGRNEQFF
CDR3nt: TGCGCCAGCAGCTTGGATGGGACAGGGCGGAATGAGCAGTTCTTC

abundance: -
v_gene: TRBV28
j_gene: TRBJ2-1
d_gene: -
CDR3aa: CASSFLREQFF
CDR3nt: TGTGCCAGCAGTTTCTTGAGGGAACAGTTCTTC

abundance: -
v_gene: TRBV6-1
j_gene: TRBJ1-4
d_gene: -
CDR3aa: CASSAWTSSANEKLFF
CDR3nt: TGTGCCAGCAGTGCGTGGACATCCTCCGCTAATGAAAAACTGTTTTTT

abundance: -
v_gene: TRBV28
j_gene: TRBJ2-5
d_gene: -
CDR3aa: CASSRNRPETQYF
CDR3nt: TGTGCCAGCAGTAGGAACAGACCAGAGACCCAGTACTTC

abundance: -
v_gene: TRBV5-1
j_gene: TRBJ2-7
d_gene: -
CDR3aa: CASSLSGDEQYF
CDR3nt: TGCGCCAGCAGCTTGTCCGGGGACGAGCAGTACTTC

abundance: -
v_gene: TRBV28
j_gene: TRBJ2-1
d_gene: TRBD2
CDR3aa: CASSLLAEYNEQFF
CDR3nt: TGTGCCAGCAGTTTACTAGCGGAGTACAATGAGCAGTTCTTC

abundance: -
v_gene: TRBV7-8
j_gene: TRBJ2-7
d_gene: -
CDR3aa: CASSWGGQASFPGLEQYF
CDR3nt: TGTGCCAGCAGCTGGGGGGGACAGGCGAGTTTTCCCGGGCTCGAGCAGTACTTC

abundance: -
v_gene: TRBV5-1
j_gene: TRBJ1-1
d_gene: -
CDR3aa: CASSLRGGENTEAFF
CDR3nt: TGCGCCAGCAGCTTGCGTGGCGGTGAAAACACTGAAGCTTTCTTT

abundance: -
v_gene: TRBV5-1
j_gene: TRBJ2-7
d_gene: -
CDR3aa: CASSLGTLGAEQYF
CDR3nt: TGCGCCAGCAGCTTGGGGACCCTGGGGGCCGAGCAGTACTTC

abundance: few
v_gene: TRBV28
j_gene: TRBJ2-7
d_gene: TRBD1
CDR3aa: CASKGQGTYEQYF
CDR3nt: TGTGCCAGCAAGGGACAGGGGACCTACGAGCAGTACTTC

abundance: -
v_gene: TRBV28
j_gene: TRBJ2-1
d_gene: TRBD2
CDR3aa: CASRLAGGNEQFF
CDR3nt: TGTGCCAGCAGACTAGCGGGAGGGAATGAGCAGTTCTTC

abundance: -
v_gene: TRBV28
j_gene: TRBJ2-3
d_gene: -
CDR3aa: CASSSTTDSDTQYF
CDR3nt: TGTGCCAGCAGTTCCACCACAGATTCAGATACGCAGTATTTT

abundance: once
v_gene: TRBV19
j_gene: TRBJ2-7
d_gene: -
CDR3aa: CCGLWVSSPYEQYF
CDR3nt: TGTTGCGGACTTTGGGTCTCCTCCCCCTACGAGCAGTACTTC

abundance: -
v_gene: TRBV5-1
j_gene: TRBJ1-1
d_gene: -
CDR3aa: CASRRDWNTEAFF
CDR3nt: TGCGCCAGCAGGAGAGACTGGAACACTGAAGCTTTCTTT

abundance: -
v_gene: TRBV28
j_gene: TRBJ2-7
d_gene: TRBD2
CDR3aa: CASSSAGTSGSYEQYF
CDR3nt: TGTGCCAGCAGTTCCGCCGGGACTAGCGGTTCCTACGAGCAGTACTTC

abundance: -
v_gene: TRBV23-1
j_gene: TRBJ1-4
d_gene: TRBD1
CDR3aa: CASTPLDRGNEKLFF
CDR3nt: TGCGCCAGCACTCCCCTCGACAGGGGGAATGAAAAACTGTTTTTT